Listed here are 8 T cell receptor beta chains from one sample, sequenced in a study of CD8 T cells in Susac syndrome. Reverse transcription used roughly 0.5 to 1 ug RNA and random hexamers. TCRdb ran MiXCR on the immunoSEQ multiplex PCR reads and lists one entry per CDR3 protein. The table has 160,000 or so distinct CDR3 sequences, nearly 97% seen once; the top ten hold roughly 0.15%. Source material: CD8+ T cells from PBMCs. The receptor set was obtained from a human donor with multiple sclerosis.

The genes are TRBV29-1 and TRBJ2-3, with D maybe TRBD2 (5 bases). Germline V CDR1 and CDR2: SQVTM, ANQGSEA. The germline V and J ends were trimmed by 1 base and 2 bases, with 13 bases remaining between them. This CDR3 region has 15 residues. The CDR3 DNA reads TGCAGCGTTGAAGTGGGCGGGTCGCTCACAGATACGCAGTATTTT. Protein product: CSVEVGGSLTDTQYF.

The CDR3 nucleotides are TGTGCCAGCAGCCAAAGGAGGTTGGCCAAAAACATTCAGTACTTC. Translated, it gives CASSQRRLAKNIQYF. The chain links TRBV3-1 to TRBJ2-4; possible D gene TRBD2, 5 bases. This CDR3 spans 15 amino acids. Germline loops: CDR1 LGHDT, CDR2 YNNKEL (reference sequence). Deletions cut 2 bases from V and 1 base from J, with 9 bases between.

The chain employs TRBV7-9 and TRBJ2-2; TRBD2 agrees at 7 bases. This CDR3 contains 16 residues. After removal of 5 bases from V and 5 bases from J, the junction contained 11 bases not matched to a gene. Germline assignment: CDR1 SEHNR and CDR2 FQNEAQ (reference sequence). In nucleotides, the CDR3 is TGTGCCAGCAGCATCCTTCGGACTAGGGGAACCGGGGAGCTGTTTTTT. Amino acid sequence: CASSILRTRGTGELFF.

The V and J genes are TRBV6-2 or TRBV6-3 and TRBJ1-1; D not resolved. The CDR3 sequence is 13 residues long. Germline CDR1 MNHEY, CDR2 SVGEGT. Trimming removed 7 bases at V and 2 bases at J, with 11 bases between. CDR3 amino acids: CASIFRFNTEAFF. In DNA form, the CDR3 reads TGTGCCAGCATCTTCAGGTTTAACACTGAAGCTTTCTTT.

The rearrangement joins TRBV2 to TRBJ2-7, with a possible D match to TRBD2 (6 bases). CDR3 length: 14 amino acids. The V gene's germline CDR1 is SNHLY and CDR2 FYNNEI. The ends were cut back, 7 bases at V and 3 bases at J, with 16 bases in the middle. This chain's CDR3 is CASTSGGVFYEQYV. For the CDR3, the DNA is TGTGCCAGCACCTCCGGCGGGGTATTCTACGAGCAGTACGTC.

The V and J genes are TRBV18 and TRBJ2-1; no definite D call. CDR1 KGHSH and CDR2 LQKENI come from the germline V gene. CDR3 length equals 12 residues. Trimming left V 2 bases short and J 9 bases short, with 8 bases between. The CDR3 DNA follows: TGTGCCAGCTCACCAATTGGAAGTGAGCAGTTCTTC. Translation: CASSPIGSEQFF.

The chain recombines TRBV15 with TRBJ2-7; the match to TRBD1 covers 8 bases. Germline lookup yields CDR1 LNHNV and CDR2 YYDKDF (reference sequence). Germline trimming cut 1 base from V and 6 bases from J; bases unmatched to any gene: 2. The CDR3 contains 13 residues. The CDR3, as DNA: TGTGCCACCAGCAGAGTCGGACAGGGCGAGCAGTACGTC. This codes for CATSRVGQGEQYV.

This clonotype was detected once. The chain has TRBV27 and TRBJ1-2; 8 bases line up with TRBD1. From germline, CDR1 is MNHEY and CDR2 SMNVEV (reference sequence). V trimming: 3 bases; J trimming: 8 bases; junction bases outside the gene matches: 8. This CDR3 comprises 14 residues. The CDR3 region has the DNA TGTGCCAGCAGTTTCGGCCAGGGGGCGCGGGGCTACACCTTC. This codes for CASSFGQGARGYTF.